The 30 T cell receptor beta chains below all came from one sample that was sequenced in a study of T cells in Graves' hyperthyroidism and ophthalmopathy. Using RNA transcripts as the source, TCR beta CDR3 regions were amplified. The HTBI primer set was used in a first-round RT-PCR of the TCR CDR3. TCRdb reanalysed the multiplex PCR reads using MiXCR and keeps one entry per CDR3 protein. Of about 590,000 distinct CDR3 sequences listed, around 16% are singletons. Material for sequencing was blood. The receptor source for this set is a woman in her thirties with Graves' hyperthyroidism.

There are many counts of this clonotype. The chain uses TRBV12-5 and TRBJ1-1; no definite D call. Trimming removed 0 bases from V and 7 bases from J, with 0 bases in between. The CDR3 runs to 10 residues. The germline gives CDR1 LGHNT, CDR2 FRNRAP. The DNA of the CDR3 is TGTGCTAGTGGTTTGGTTGAAGCTTTCTTT. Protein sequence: CASGLVEAFF.

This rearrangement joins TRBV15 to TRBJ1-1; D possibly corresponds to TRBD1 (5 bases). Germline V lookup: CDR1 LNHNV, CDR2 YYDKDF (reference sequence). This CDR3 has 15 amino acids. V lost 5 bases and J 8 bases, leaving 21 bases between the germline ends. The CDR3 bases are TGTGCCACCAGCGCGCCAGGGAGAGGTGGACGAGAAGCTTTCTTT. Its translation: CATSAPGRGGREAFF.

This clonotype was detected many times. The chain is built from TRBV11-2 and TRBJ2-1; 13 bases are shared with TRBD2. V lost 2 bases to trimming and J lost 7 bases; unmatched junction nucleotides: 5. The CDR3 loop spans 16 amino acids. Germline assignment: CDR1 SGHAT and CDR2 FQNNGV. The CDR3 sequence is CASSLLGTSGVNEQFF. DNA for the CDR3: TGTGCCAGCAGCTTACTTGGGACTAGCGGGGTTAATGAGCAGTTCTTC.

The CDR3 nucleotides read TGTGCCAGCTCAGGGAGAGGACTAGCGCGACTGAACACCGGGGAGCTGTTTTTT. This codes for CASSGRGLARLNTGELFF. The chain employs TRBV18 and TRBJ2-2; 9 bases are shared with TRBD2. The junction had 11 bases not matched to a gene; V was cut back by 5 bases and J by 1 base. There are 18 residues in the CDR3. CDR1 KGHSH and CDR2 LQKENI come from the germline V gene.

The CDR3 reads CATSSQRTSGGEQFF. CDR3 nucleotides: TGTGCCACCAGCAGCCAAAGGACTAGCGGTGGTGAGCAGTTCTTC. The chain links TRBV15 to TRBJ2-1; 10 bases fit TRBD2. This CDR3 has 15 residues. V was pared by 3 bases and J by 9 bases, with 8 bases of the junction left unmatched. In germline, CDR1 is LNHNV, CDR2 YYDKDF (reference sequence).

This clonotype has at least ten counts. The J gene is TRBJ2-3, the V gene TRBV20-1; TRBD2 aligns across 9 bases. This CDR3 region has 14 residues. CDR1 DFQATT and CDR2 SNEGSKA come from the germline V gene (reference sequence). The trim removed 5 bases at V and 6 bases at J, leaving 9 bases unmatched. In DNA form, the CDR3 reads TGCAGTGCTGGTAGCGGGAGCGGGGCGGATACGCAGTATTTT. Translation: CSAGSGSGADTQYF.

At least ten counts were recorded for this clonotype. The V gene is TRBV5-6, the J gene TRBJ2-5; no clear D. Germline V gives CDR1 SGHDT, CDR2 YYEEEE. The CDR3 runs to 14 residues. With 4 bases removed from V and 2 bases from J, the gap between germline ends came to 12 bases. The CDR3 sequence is CASSISRVQETQYF. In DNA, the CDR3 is TGTGCCAGCAGCATCTCTAGGGTGCAAGAGACCCAGTACTTC. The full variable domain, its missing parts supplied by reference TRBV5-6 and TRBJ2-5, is DAGVTQSPTHLIKTRGQQVTLRCSPKSGHDTVSWYQQALGQGPQFIFQYYEEEERQRGNFPDRFSGHQFPNYSSELNVNALLLGDSALYLCASSISRVQETQYFGPGTRLLVL.

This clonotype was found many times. The CDR3 DNA follows: TGCAGTGCTAGACAGGGAGCCTACAATGAGCAGTTCTTC. It encodes CSARQGAYNEQFF. V is TRBV20-1 and J is TRBJ2-1; D assignment may be TRBD1 or TRBD2 (5 bases each). CDR1 is DFQATT, CDR2 SNEGSKA, per germline (reference sequence). This CDR3 region has 13 residues. The ends were cut back, 2 bases at V and 2 bases at J, with 7 bases in the middle.

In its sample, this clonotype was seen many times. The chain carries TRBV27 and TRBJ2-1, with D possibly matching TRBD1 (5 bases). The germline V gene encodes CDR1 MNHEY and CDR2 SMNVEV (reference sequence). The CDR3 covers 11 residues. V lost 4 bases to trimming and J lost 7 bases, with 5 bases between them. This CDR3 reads CASSYRNEQFF. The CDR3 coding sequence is TGTGCCAGCAGTTACAGGAATGAGCAGTTCTTC.

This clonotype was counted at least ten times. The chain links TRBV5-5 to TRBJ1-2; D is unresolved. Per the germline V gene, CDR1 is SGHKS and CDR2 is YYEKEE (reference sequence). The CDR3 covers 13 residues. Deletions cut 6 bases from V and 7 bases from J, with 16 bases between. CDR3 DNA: TGTGCCAGCAACGGGCCCGGGGAGAGTGGCTACACCTTC. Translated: CASNGPGESGYTF.

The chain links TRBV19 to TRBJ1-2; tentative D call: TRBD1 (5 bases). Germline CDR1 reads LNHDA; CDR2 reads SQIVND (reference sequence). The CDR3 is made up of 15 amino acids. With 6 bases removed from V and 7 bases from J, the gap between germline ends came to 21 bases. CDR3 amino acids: CASSLILQASGGYTF. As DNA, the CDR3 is TGTGCCAGTAGCCTAATTTTACAGGCATCGGGTGGCTACACCTTC.

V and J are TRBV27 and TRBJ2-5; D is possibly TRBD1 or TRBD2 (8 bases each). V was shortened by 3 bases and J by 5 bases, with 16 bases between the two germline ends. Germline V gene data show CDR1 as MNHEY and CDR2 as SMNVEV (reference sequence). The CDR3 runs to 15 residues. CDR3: CASSLRTGTRETQYF. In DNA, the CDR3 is TGTGCCAGCAGTTTGAGGACAGGGACTAGGGAGACCCAGTACTTC.

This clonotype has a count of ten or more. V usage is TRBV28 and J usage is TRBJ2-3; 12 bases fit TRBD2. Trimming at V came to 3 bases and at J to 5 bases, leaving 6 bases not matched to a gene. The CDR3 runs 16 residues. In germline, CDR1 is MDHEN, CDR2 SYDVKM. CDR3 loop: CASSLTSGSWVDTQYF. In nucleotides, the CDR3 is TGTGCCAGCAGTTTGACTAGCGGGAGCTGGGTAGATACGCAGTATTTT.

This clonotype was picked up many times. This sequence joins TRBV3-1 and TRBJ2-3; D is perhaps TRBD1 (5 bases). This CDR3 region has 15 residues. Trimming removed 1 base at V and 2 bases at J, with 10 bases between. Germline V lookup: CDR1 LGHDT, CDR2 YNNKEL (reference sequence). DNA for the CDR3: TGTGCCAGCAGCCAAGGAGAAGGGGCCACAGATACGCAGTATTTT. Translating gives CASSQGEGATDTQYF.

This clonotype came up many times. CDR3 sequence reads: CASSLRGGALHRTEAFF. The CDR3 DNA reads as TGTGCCAGCAGTTTAAGGGGGGGGGCGCTACACCGGACTGAAGCTTTCTTT. The chain recombines TRBV27 with TRBJ1-1, with a tentative D call TRBD1 (6 bases). This CDR3 contains 17 residues. The germline V and J ends were trimmed by 2 bases and 5 bases, with 21 bases remaining between them. Germline CDR1 is MNHEY and CDR2 is SMNVEV (reference sequence).

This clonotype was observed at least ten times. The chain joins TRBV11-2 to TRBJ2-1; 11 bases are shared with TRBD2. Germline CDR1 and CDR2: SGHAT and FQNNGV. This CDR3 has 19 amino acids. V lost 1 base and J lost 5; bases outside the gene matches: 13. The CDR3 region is CASSLAARLAGKPDNEQFF. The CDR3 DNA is TGTGCCAGCAGCTTAGCGGCCCGACTAGCGGGAAAACCCGACAATGAGCAGTTCTTC.

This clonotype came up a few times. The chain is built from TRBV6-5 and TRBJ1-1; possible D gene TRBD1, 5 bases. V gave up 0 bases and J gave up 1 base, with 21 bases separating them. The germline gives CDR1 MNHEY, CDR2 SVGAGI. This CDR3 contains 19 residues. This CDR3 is CASSYSIDRSRQGNTEAFF. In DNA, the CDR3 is TGTGCCAGCAGTTACTCGATTGATCGGTCTAGGCAGGGGAACACTGAAGCTTTCTTT.

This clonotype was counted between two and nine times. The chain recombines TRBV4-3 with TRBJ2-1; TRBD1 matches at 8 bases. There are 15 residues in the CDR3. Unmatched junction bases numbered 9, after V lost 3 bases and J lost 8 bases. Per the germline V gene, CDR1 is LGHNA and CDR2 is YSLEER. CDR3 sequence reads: CASSQDRAGSYEQFF. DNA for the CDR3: TGCGCCAGCAGCCAGGACAGGGCAGGTTCATATGAGCAGTTCTTC.

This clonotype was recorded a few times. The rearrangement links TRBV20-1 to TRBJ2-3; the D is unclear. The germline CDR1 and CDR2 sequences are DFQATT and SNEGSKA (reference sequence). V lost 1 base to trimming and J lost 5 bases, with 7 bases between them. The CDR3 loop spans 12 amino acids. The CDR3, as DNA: TGCAGTGCTAGAGCTGGGTTAGATACGCAGTATTTT. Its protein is CSARAGLDTQYF.

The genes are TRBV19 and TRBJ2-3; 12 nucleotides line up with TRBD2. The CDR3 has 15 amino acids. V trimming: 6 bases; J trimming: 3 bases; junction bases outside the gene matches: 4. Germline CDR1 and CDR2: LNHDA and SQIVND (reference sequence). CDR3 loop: CASSWTSGKTDTQYF. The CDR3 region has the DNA TGTGCCAGTAGCTGGACTAGCGGGAAGACAGATACGCAGTATTTT.

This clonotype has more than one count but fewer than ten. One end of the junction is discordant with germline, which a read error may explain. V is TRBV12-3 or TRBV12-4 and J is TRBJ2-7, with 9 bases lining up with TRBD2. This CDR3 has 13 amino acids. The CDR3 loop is CASSVAGAGEQYF. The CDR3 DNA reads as TGTGCCAGCAGTGTAGCGGGAGCGGGGGAGCAGTACTTC.

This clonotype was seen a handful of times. The CDR3 DNA is TGTGCCAGCAGCTTGGTTACGGACAATTCACCCCTCCACTTT. It is translated as CASSLVTDNSPLHF. The chain combines TRBV5-4 with TRBJ1-6; D call uncertain. Per germline, CDR1 SGHNT and CDR2 YYREEE (reference sequence). The CDR3 is 14 residues long. Trimming took off 0 bases at V and 7 bases at J, with 8 bases between the two ends.

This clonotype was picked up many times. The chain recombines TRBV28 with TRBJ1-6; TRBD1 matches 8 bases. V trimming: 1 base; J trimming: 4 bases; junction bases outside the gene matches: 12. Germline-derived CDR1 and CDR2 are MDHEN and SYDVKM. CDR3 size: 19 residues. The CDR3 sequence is CASSLYGRLGQAYNSPLHF. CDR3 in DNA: TGTGCCAGCAGTTTATATGGGCGGTTGGGACAGGCGTATAATTCACCCCTCCACTTT.

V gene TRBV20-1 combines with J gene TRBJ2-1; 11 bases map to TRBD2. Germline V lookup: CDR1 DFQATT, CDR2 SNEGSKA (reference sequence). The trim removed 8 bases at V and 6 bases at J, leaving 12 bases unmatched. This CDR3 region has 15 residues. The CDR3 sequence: CSSGPGLAVANEQFF. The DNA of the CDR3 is TGCAGTTCGGGGCCGGGACTAGCGGTTGCCAATGAGCAGTTCTTC.

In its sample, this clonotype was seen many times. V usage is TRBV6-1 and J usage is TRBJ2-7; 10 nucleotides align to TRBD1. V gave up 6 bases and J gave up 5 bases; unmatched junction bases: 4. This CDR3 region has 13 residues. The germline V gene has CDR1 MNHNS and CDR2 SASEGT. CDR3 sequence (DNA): TGTGCCAGCAGAACCGGGACAGGGGACGAGCAGTACTTC. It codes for CASRTGTGDEQYF.

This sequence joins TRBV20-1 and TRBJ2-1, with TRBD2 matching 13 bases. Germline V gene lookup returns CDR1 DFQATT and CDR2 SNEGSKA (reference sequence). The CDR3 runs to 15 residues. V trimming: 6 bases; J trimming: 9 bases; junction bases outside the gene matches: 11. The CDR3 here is CSAQGLAGFRSEQFF. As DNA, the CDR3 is TGCAGTGCCCAGGGACTAGCGGGATTTCGGAGTGAGCAGTTCTTC.

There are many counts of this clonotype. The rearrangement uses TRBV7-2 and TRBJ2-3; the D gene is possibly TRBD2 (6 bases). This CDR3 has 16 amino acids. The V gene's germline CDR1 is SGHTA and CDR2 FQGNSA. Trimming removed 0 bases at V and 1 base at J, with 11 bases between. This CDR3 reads CASSLASGGGTDTQYF. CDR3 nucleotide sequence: TGTGCCAGCAGCTTAGCCAGCGGAGGGGGCACAGATACGCAGTATTTT.

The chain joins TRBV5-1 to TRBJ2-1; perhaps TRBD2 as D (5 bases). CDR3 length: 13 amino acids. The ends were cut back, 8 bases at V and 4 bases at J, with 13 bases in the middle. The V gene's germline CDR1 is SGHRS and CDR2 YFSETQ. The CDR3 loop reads CASMSGEYNEQFF. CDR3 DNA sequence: TGCGCCAGTATGAGCGGAGAATACAATGAGCAGTTCTTC. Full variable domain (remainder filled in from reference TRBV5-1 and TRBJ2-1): KAGVTQTPRYLIKTRGQQVTLSCSPISGHRSVSWYQQTPGQGLQFLFEYFSETQRNKGNFPGRFSGRQFSNSRSEMNVSTLELGDSALYLCASMSGEYNEQFFGPGTRLTVL.

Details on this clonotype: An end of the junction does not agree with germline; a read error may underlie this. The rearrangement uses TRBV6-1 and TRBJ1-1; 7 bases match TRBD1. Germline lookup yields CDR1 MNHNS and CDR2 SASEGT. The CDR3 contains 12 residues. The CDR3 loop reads CAHGTENTEAFF. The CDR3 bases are TGCGCTCACGGGACAGAGAACACTGAAGCTTTCTTT.

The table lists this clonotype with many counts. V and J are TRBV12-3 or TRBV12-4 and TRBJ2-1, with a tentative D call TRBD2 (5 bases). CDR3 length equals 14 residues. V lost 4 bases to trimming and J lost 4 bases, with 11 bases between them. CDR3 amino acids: CASSSSPTYNEQFF. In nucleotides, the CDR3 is TGTGCCAGCAGTTCTAGCCCCACGTACAATGAGCAGTTCTTC.